These 18 T cell receptor beta chains were sequenced from one sample in a study of blood T cell repertoires in COVID-19. The data were produced by immunoSEQ multiplex PCR, yet TCRdb's version contains in-frame clones alone and is incomplete. The table records about 140,000 clones, roughly four fifths of them present only once. Specimen: peripheral blood. Every receptor here comes from a woman aged 55-69 years with acute or convalescent COVID-19.

V usage is TRBV9 and J usage is TRBJ1-1, with 9 bases that match TRBD1. This CDR3 has 14 amino acids. Per the germline V gene, CDR1 is SGDLS and CDR2 is YYNGEE. After removal of 3 bases from V and 1 base from J, the junction contained 1 base not matched to a gene. In nucleotides, the CDR3 is TGTGCCAGCAGCGGACAGGGGGAGAACACTGAAGCTTTCTTT. This translates into CASSGQGENTEAFF.

The rearrangement links TRBV30 to TRBJ1-2; D possibly corresponds to TRBD1 (6 bases). The CDR3 sequence is 15 residues long. V was trimmed by 5 bases and J by 6 bases, leaving 22 bases between them. Germline CDR1 and CDR2: GTSNPN and SVGIG (reference sequence). CDR3 nucleotides: TGTGCCTGGTACCAACAAAGGGGGGGGAGCCATGGCTACACCTTC. Protein product: CAWYQQRGGSHGYTF.

This clone was seen once. The chain recombines TRBV5-1 with TRBJ2-2; 8 positions agree with TRBD1. V shed 5 bases and J 7 bases; nucleotides not matched to a gene: 10. Germline values: CDR1 SGHRS, CDR2 YFSETQ. CDR3 length: 15 residues. The CDR3 region is CASRPITGGSGELFF. The CDR3 DNA sequence: TGCGCCAGCAGACCAATTACAGGGGGTAGCGGGGAGCTGTTTTTT.

The V and J genes are TRBV5-5 and TRBJ2-7; 9 nucleotides match TRBD1. The V gene's germline CDR1 is SGHKS and CDR2 YYEKEE (reference sequence). The V segment lost 0 bases and the J segment 5 bases; nucleotides outside the gene matches: 6. The CDR3 length is 15 residues. As DNA, the CDR3 is TGTGCCAGCAGCTTGGCCAACAGGGGGCGGGACGAGCAGTACTTC. Encoded protein: CASSLANRGRDEQYF.

The chain has TRBV7-2 and TRBJ2-5; possible D gene TRBD2, 6 bases. Per the germline V gene, CDR1 is SGHTA and CDR2 is FQGNSA. The length of the CDR3 is 15 residues. V lost 1 base and J 5 bases, leaving 14 bases between the germline ends. CDR3 DNA sequence: TGTGCCAGCAGCTTAGGTTTATTTGGAGGGGAGACCCAGTACTTC. Encoded protein: CASSLGLFGGETQYF.

This sequence joins TRBV28 and TRBJ1-5, with D possibly being TRBD1 (5 bases). Germline CDR1 MDHEN, CDR2 SYDVKM. This CDR3 region has 15 residues. The V end lost 10 bases, the J end lost 5 bases, and 21 bases lay between the germline ends. The CDR3 DNA reads as TGTGCCACCCCGGGGGGGACGGGGAGCGATCAGCCCCAGCATTTT. Translating gives CATPGGTGSDQPQHF.

The chain joins TRBV6-5 to TRBJ2-5; 9 nucleotides match TRBD2. The CDR3 contains 15 residues. The trim removed 7 bases at V and 5 bases at J, leaving 11 bases unmatched. Germline V gene data show CDR1 as MNHEY and CDR2 as SVGAGI. The CDR3 bases are TGTGCCAGCAAGGGCCTAGCGGGACCTCAGGAGACCCAGTACTTC. It yields the protein CASKGLAGPQETQYF.

The chain combines TRBV5-1 with TRBJ2-1, with 10 bases matching TRBD1. The CDR3 spans 18 residues. CDR1 is SGHRS and CDR2 is YFSETQ in the germline V gene. V lost 0 bases to trimming and J lost 0 bases; unmatched junction nucleotides: 6. The DNA of the CDR3 is TGCGCCAGCAGCTTGGGGCTGGGACAGGGGAGCTCCTACAATGAGCAGTTCTTC. It specifies CASSLGLGQGSSYNEQFF.

The chain's CDR3 is CASRVDGTSGNTGELFF. The CDR3, as DNA: TGTGCCAGCAGAGTAGACGGGACTAGCGGGAACACCGGGGAGCTGTTTTTT. The rearrangement joins TRBV3-1 (or the pseudogene TRBV3-2) to TRBJ2-2; 11 bases match TRBD2. Germline loops: CDR1 LGHDT, CDR2 YNNKEL (reference sequence). Trimming cost V 6 bases and J 1 base; bases outside gene matches: 7. CDR3 length: 17 residues.

V and J are TRBV19 and TRBJ1-2; TRBD1 is a possible D gene (5 bases). This CDR3 is 13 amino acids long. Germline-derived CDR1 and CDR2 are LNHDA and SQIVND (reference sequence). V was pared by 1 base and J by 2 bases, with 5 bases between. CDR3 loop: CASSIAGNYGYTF. The CDR3 bases are TGTGCCAGTAGTATAGCAGGGAACTATGGCTACACCTTC.

V usage is TRBV25-1 and J usage is TRBJ2-1; 10 bases fit TRBD2. Trimming took 1 base from V and 5 from J; bases not matched to a gene: 5. This CDR3 has 16 residues. Germline lookup yields CDR1 MGHDK and CDR2 SYGVNS. The CDR3: CASSELGTSVDNEQFF. CDR3 nucleotide sequence: TGTGCCAGCAGTGAATTAGGGACTAGCGTGGACAATGAGCAGTTCTTC.

This clone has only a few counts. The gene calls are TRBV9 and TRBJ2-7; 10 nucleotides line up with TRBD1. Germline trimming cut 3 bases from V and 3 bases from J; bases unmatched to any gene: 6. Looked up from germline, CDR1 is SGDLS and CDR2 is YYNGEE. This CDR3 contains 15 residues. The CDR3 DNA is TGTGCCAGCAGCGCCCGACAGGGGGCGTTCTACGAGCAGTACTTC. Its protein is CASSARQGAFYEQYF.

This chain uses TRBV28 with TRBJ1-2, with D perhaps TRBD1 (6 bases). V was clipped by 6 bases and J by 2 bases, with 10 bases between them. Per germline, CDR1 MDHEN and CDR2 SYDVKM. CDR3 length equals 13 residues. CDR3 sequence (DNA): TGTGCCAGCAGACTGGACAGCAACTATGGCTACACCTTC. It translates to CASRLDSNYGYTF.

This chain links TRBV5-4 with TRBJ2-7; 9 bases are a match to TRBD2. J lost 0 bases, V lost 4 bases, and 8 bases had no gene match. The CDR3 consists of 16 residues. The germline gives CDR1 SGHNT, CDR2 YYREEE (reference sequence). CDR3 DNA: TGTGCCAGCAGCGGGACCCTAGCGGGAACCTCCTACGAGCAGTACTTC. It specifies CASSGTLAGTSYEQYF.

The V gene is TRBV4-1, the J gene TRBJ2-2, with a weak D call TRBD1 (6 bases). Germline lookup yields CDR1 MGHRA and CDR2 YSYEKL. The CDR3 is 15 amino acids. V was shortened by 6 bases and J by 0 bases, with 11 bases between the two germline ends. The CDR3: CASSPTGTNTGELFF. The CDR3 DNA reads TGCGCCAGCAGTCCTACAGGGACGAACACCGGGGAGCTGTTTTTT.

The chain is built from TRBV11-2 and TRBJ1-4; 7 nucleotides match TRBD1. V shed 7 bases and J 7 bases; nucleotides not matched to a gene: 6. Germline CDR1 is SGHAT and CDR2 is FQNNGV. There are 13 residues in the CDR3. CDR3 sequence reads: CASTRAGGEKLFF. The CDR3 region has the DNA TGTGCCAGCACCCGCGCAGGGGGTGAAAAACTGTTTTTT.

This chain links TRBV11-2 with TRBJ1-4; D uncertain. Germline V gene lookup returns CDR1 SGHAT and CDR2 FQNNGV. Trimming stripped 5 bases from V and 6 bases from J, with 7 bases between. The CDR3 is 12 residues long. The CDR3 DNA follows: TGTGCCAGCAGCGGCGGGGATGAAAAACTGTTTTTT. As protein: CASSGGDEKLFF. Looking up the rest from reference TRBV11-2 and TRBJ1-4 gives the full variable domain: EAGVAQSPRYKIIEKRQSVAFWCNPISGHATLYWYQQILGQGPKLLIQFQNNGVVDDSQLPKDRFSAERLKGVDSTLKIQPAKLEDSAVYLCASSGGDEKLFFGSGTQLSVL.

This chain connects TRBV9 to TRBJ1-3; 8 nucleotides agree with TRBD1. Germline CDR1 and CDR2: SGDLS and YYNGEE. The CDR3 consists of 16 residues. V gave up 3 bases and J gave up 0 bases; unmatched junction bases: 5. The CDR3 region has the DNA TGTGCCAGCAGCGAGGGAGGGACAGGCTCTGGAAACACCATATATTTT. This translates into CASSEGGTGSGNTIYF.